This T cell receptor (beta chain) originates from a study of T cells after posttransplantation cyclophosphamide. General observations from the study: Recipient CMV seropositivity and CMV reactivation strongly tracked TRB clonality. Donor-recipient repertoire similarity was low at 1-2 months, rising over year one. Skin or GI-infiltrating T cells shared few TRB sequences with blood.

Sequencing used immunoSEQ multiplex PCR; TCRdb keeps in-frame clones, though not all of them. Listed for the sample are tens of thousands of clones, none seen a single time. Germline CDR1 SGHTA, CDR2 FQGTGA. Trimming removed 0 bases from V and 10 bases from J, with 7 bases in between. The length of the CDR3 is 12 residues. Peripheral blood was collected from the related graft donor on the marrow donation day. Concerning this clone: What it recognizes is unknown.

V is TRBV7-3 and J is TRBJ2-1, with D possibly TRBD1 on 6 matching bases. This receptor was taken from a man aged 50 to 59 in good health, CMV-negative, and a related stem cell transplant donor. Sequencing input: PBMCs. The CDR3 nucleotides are TGTGCCAGCAGCTTAACAACAGGGGAGCAGTTCTTC. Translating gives CASSLTTGEQFF.